A selection of T cell receptor beta chains follows, all from one sample in a study of T-cell reconstitution after alpha-beta-depleted transplantation in children. A single record per CDR3 protein comes from TCRdb applying MiXCR to the PCR reads. The repertoire consists of approximately 500,000 distinct CDR3 sequences, with approximately 10% occurring once and the leading ten covering approximately 2%. The sample was PBMCs, taken before TCRalphabeta/CD19-depleted stem cell transplant. The receptors were gathered from a child aged 2 to 10 with inherited bone marrow failure, due to receive a stem cell transplant. The CDR3 runs from the conserved cysteine through the conserved F or W. Fields, in order: V gene, J gene, D gene, clone size, CDR3 protein, CDR3 DNA. D genes are given only for firm matches. Some rows have no size entry. The others give once, few or many, or a class for an expanded clone.

>TRBV3-1|TRBJ2-7|-|many
CASSQAGFAYEQYF
TGTGCCAGCAGCCAAGCTGGCTTCGCGTACGAGCAGTACTTC
>TRBV27|TRBJ2-1|TRBD2|many
CASSYTGGSNEQFF
TGTGCCAGCAGTTATACGGGAGGCTCGAATGAGCAGTTCTTC
>TRBV7-9|TRBJ2-7|TRBD2|many
CASSSSREVTFYEQYF
TGTGCCAGCAGCTCCTCCCGGGAGGTAACCTTCTACGAGCAGTACTTC
>TRBV20-1|TRBJ2-1|-|many
CSARPLVGYNEQFF
TGCAGTGCTAGACCCCTAGTCGGGTACAATGAGCAGTTCTTC
>TRBV12-3/TRBV12-4|TRBJ2-3|TRBD1|few
CASSLDLFGQGESDTQYF
TGTGCCAGCAGTTTAGATTTGTTTGGGCAGGGGGAATCAGATACGCAGTATTTT
>TRBV12-3/TRBV12-4|TRBJ1-3|TRBD1|many
CASSPRQGAGNTIYF
TGTGCCAGCAGTCCACGACAGGGAGCCGGAAACACCATATATTTT
>TRBV7-2|TRBJ1-2|-|many
CASSSQGYYGYTF
TGTGCCAGCAGCTCTCAGGGCTACTATGGCTACACCTTC
>TRBV28|TRBJ2-1|TRBD2|many
CASSPPPSGPYNEQFF
TGTGCCAGCAGTCCACCCCCTAGCGGCCCCTACAATGAGCAGTTCTTC
>TRBV9|TRBJ1-4|-|many
CASSVGVSLSGRGEKLFF
TGTGCCAGCAGCGTAGGAGTCTCGCTCAGCGGAAGGGGGGAAAAACTGTTTTTT
>TRBV20-1|TRBJ2-1|-|many
CSARTDRYNEQFF
TGCAGTGCTCGGACCGACAGGTACAATGAGCAGTTCTTC
>TRBV6-2/TRBV6-3|TRBJ1-1|-|many
CASSYSSGRTEAFF
TGTGCCAGCAGTTACTCAAGTGGAAGGACTGAAGCTTTCTTT
>TRBV12-3/TRBV12-4|TRBJ1-2|-|many
CASSPLDGGSTF
TGTGCCAGCAGTCCGTTGGACGGAGGGAGCACCTTC
>TRBV4-3|TRBJ2-1|-|many
CASSQETGSYNEQFF
TGCGCCAGCAGCCAAGAAACCGGGTCCTACAATGAGCAGTTCTTC
>TRBV12-3/TRBV12-4|TRBJ1-5|-|many
CASSLMWPNQPQHF
TGTGCCAGCAGTTTAATGTGGCCCAATCAGCCCCAGCATTTT
>TRBV6-5|TRBJ2-4|TRBD1|few
CASSHDREKNIQYF
TGTGCCAGCAGTCACGACAGGGAAAAAAACATTCAGTACTTC
>TRBV28|TRBJ2-6|-|many
CASSSPGGANVLTF
TGTGCCAGCAGTTCTCCCGGTGGGGCCAACGTCCTGACTTTC
>TRBV4-3|TRBJ2-7|-|few
CASSQEREPSYEQYF
TGCGCCAGCAGCCAAGAAAGAGAACCGAGCTACGAGCAGTACTTC
>TRBV7-2|TRBJ2-5|TRBD2|few
CASSLRLAGTSETQYF
TGTGCCAGCAGCCTCCGACTAGCGGGAACGAGTGAGACCCAGTACTTC
>TRBV15|TRBJ2-7|TRBD2|few
CATSGGGYEQYF
TGTGCCACCAGCGGGGGGGGGTACGAGCAGTACTTC
>TRBV27|TRBJ2-6|-|many
CASSRVSGANVLTF
TGTGCCAGCAGCAGGGTCTCTGGGGCCAACGTCCTGACTTTC
>TRBV4-3|TRBJ1-1|-|-
CASSQGFTGTEAFF
TGCGCCAGCAGCCAAGGATTTACGGGTACTGAAGCTTTCTTT
>TRBV6-5|TRBJ1-2|-|many
CASSSLDAYYGYTF
TGTGCCAGCAGTTCCTTGGACGCCTACTATGGCTACACCTTC
>TRBV12-5|TRBJ1-3|TRBD1|many
CASGLPTGTAEENTIYF
TGTGCTAGTGGTTTGCCTACCGGGACAGCCGAAGAAAACACCATATATTTT
>TRBV5-1|TRBJ1-3|-|many
CASSLVAGPLSGNTIYF
TGCGCCAGCAGCTTGGTAGCGGGGCCGCTCTCTGGAAACACCATATATTTT
>TRBV7-9|TRBJ2-1|-|-
CASSLGGTLHNEQFF
TGTGCCAGCAGCTTAGGGGGGACTCTCCACAATGAGCAGTTCTTC
>TRBV29-1|TRBJ1-3|-|few
CSVGSSSGNTIYF
TGCAGCGTGGGCTCAAGCTCTGGAAACACCATATATTTT
>TRBV20-1|TRBJ2-2|TRBD2|many
CSAAVGRDTGELFF
TGCAGTGCAGCCGTCGGGAGGGACACCGGGGAGCTGTTTTTT
>TRBV5-4|TRBJ2-7|TRBD2|-
CASSSRTSGRVYEQYF
TGTGCCAGCAGCTCTAGGACTAGCGGGAGGGTATACGAGCAGTACTTC
>TRBV4-3|TRBJ2-7|TRBD2|many
CASSQEGGLASYEQYF
TGCGCCAGCAGCCAAGAAGGCGGACTAGCTAGCTACGAGCAGTACTTC
>TRBV7-2|TRBJ2-7|TRBD2|many
CASSPQAGGGYEQYF
TGTGCCAGCAGCCCCCAAGCGGGAGGGGGGTACGAGCAGTACTTC
>TRBV7-9|TRBJ1-1|TRBD1|many
CASSSPGQKNTEAFF
TGTGCCAGCAGCTCGCCGGGACAGAAGAACACTGAAGCTTTCTTT
>TRBV11-2|TRBJ2-5|-|-
CASSWGLETQYF
TGTGCCAGCAGCTGGGGTCTGGAGACCCAGTACTTC
>TRBV30|TRBJ1-2|-|-
CAWLEGLNPIYGYTF
TGTGCCTGGTTAGAGGGACTAAACCCCATTTATGGCTACACCTTC
>TRBV4-3|TRBJ2-7|-|many
CASSQGVARSYEQYF
TGCGCCAGCAGCCAAGGGGTAGCCCGCTCCTACGAGCAGTACTTC
>TRBV5-1|TRBJ2-5|TRBD2|-
CASSLEGAGGGETQYF
TGCGCCAGCAGCTTGGAGGGTGCGGGAGGAGGCGAGACCCAGTACTTC
>TRBV20-1|TRBJ2-7|-|many
CSVLGTPEQYF
TGCAGTGTCCTTGGGACTCCTGAGCAGTACTTC
>TRBV7-6|TRBJ2-7|TRBD2|many
CASSLELAGGPYEQYF
TGTGCCAGCAGCTTAGAACTAGCGGGAGGGCCATACGAGCAGTACTTC
>TRBV4-1|TRBJ1-2|-|-
CASSHRNLGGYTF
TGCGCCAGCAGCCACCGGAATCTAGGTGGCTACACCTTC
>TRBV15|TRBJ2-1|-|many
CATSRDADNEQFF
TGTGCCACCAGCAGAGATGCGGACAATGAGCAGTTCTTC
>TRBV27|TRBJ2-7|-|many
CASSPAQGGRSYEQYF
TGTGCCAGCAGTCCAGCCCAGGGGGGCCGCTCCTACGAGCAGTACTTC
>TRBV19|TRBJ2-5|-|-
CASSITQGDETQYF
TGTGCCAGTAGTATAACCCAGGGTGACGAGACCCAGTACTTC
>TRBV3-1|TRBJ2-2|-|many
CASGPSGELFF
TGTGCCAGCGGACCTTCCGGGGAGCTGTTTTTT
>TRBV7-9|TRBJ2-7|-|many
CASSLGSHEQYF
TGTGCCAGCAGCTTAGGATCTCACGAGCAGTACTTC
>TRBV29-1|TRBJ2-1|-|few
CQASNSNEQFF
TGCCAAGCTAGCAACAGCAATGAGCAGTTCTTC
>TRBV6-5|TRBJ2-2|-|-
CASSWFPSNTGELFF
TGTGCCAGCAGTTGGTTTCCTTCGAACACCGGGGAGCTGTTTTTT
>TRBV11-2|TRBJ2-7|-|many
CASSLSGTRSYEQYF
TGTGCCAGCAGCTTAAGTGGGACTCGCTCCTACGAGCAGTACTTC
>TRBV27|TRBJ2-7|-|-
CASSFRPGRTYEQYF
TGTGCCAGCAGTTTCCGGCCGGGACGAACCTACGAGCAGTACTTC
>TRBV5-1|TRBJ1-2|TRBD1|-
CASSHGQGDYGYTF
TGCGCCAGCAGCCATGGACAGGGGGACTATGGCTACACCTTC
>TRBV5-1|TRBJ2-3|-|many
CASSLTVTDTQYF
TGCGCCAGCAGCTTGACCGTAACAGATACGCAGTATTTT
>TRBV28|TRBJ1-2|TRBD1|-
CASCFLSTGLGYGYTF
TGTGCCAGCTGCTTCCTCTCGACAGGGCTCGGCTATGGCTACACCTTC
>TRBV7-7|TRBJ2-2|-|-
CASRSMTGNTGELFF
TGTGCCAGCCGCTCTATGACAGGGAACACCGGGGAGCTGTTTTTT
>TRBV30|TRBJ1-1|-|-
CAWSVGGRTEAFF
TGTGCCTGGAGTGTGGGGGGGCGGACTGAAGCTTTCTTT
>TRBV20-1|TRBJ2-7|-|-
CSARGITSWGQYF
TGCAGTGCTAGGGGGATTACTAGCTGGGGGCAGTACTTC